These 8 T cell receptor beta chains were all obtained from the same sample, sequenced in a study of cytomegalovirus exposure and HLA in healthy donors. Using immunoSEQ multiplex PCR, the repertoire was profiled, and TCRdb retains in-frame clones only, with some absent. The sample has more than 55,000 clones; around 95% are singletons. The sequencing input was PBMCs. These receptor sequences come from a woman between 18 and 29 years old in good health and CMV-seronegative.

This clone was seen just once. The chain carries TRBV19 and TRBJ2-2; D is unresolved. The CDR3 spans 14 residues. CDR1 LNHDA and CDR2 SQIVND come from the germline V gene (reference sequence). The germline V and J ends were trimmed by 6 bases and 3 bases, with 11 bases remaining between them. The CDR3 here is CASRAPVHTGELFF. CDR3 nucleotides: TGTGCCAGTAGGGCTCCAGTTCACACCGGGGAGCTGTTTTTT.

This sequence joins TRBV27 and TRBJ1-2, with TRBD1 matching 9 bases. The CDR3 spans 14 residues. V was pared by 10 bases and J by 3 bases, with 9 bases of the junction left unmatched. Germline V gene lookup returns CDR1 MNHEY and CDR2 SMNVEV (reference sequence). CDR3 nucleotides: TGTGCCACCCCTCGACACAGGGGGCACTATGGCTACACCTTC. It yields the protein CATPRHRGHYGYTF.

The rearrangement links TRBV7-2 to TRBJ1-6, with D maybe TRBD1 (5 bases). Per germline, CDR1 SGHTA and CDR2 FQGNSA. This CDR3 is 14 amino acids long. V lost 6 bases, J lost 8 bases, and 14 bases lay in between. In nucleotides, the CDR3 is TGTGCCAGCAGTTCCCAGGGAGGGGATTCACCCCTCCACTTT. It yields the protein CASSSQGGDSPLHF.

Turning to this clone: The junction and the germline gene differ at one end; a read error may be behind it. The sample contains more than one DNA sequence encoding this CDR3. V and J are TRBV5-1 and TRBJ1-1; 7 bases map to TRBD1. The CDR3 has 15 residues. Per the germline V gene, CDR1 is SGHRS and CDR2 is YFSETQ. Here the CDR3 reads CASRSRDSLNTEAFF. CDR3 in DNA: TGTGCCAGCAGGTCGCGGGACAGCTTGAACACTGAAGCTTTCTTT.

This clone was detected only once. J is TRBJ2-7 and V is TRBV7-8, with a possible D match to TRBD2 (7 bases). V lost 11 bases to trimming and J lost 3 bases, with 23 bases between them. The CDR3 is made up of 15 amino acids. Germline V lookup: CDR1 SGHVS, CDR2 FQNEAQ. CDR3 sequence (DNA): TGTGCCTCTAGTCCAGACCGGGGGGCGCGCTACGAGCAGTACTTC. Amino acids: CASSPDRGARYEQYF.

This chain uses TRBV30 with TRBJ1-2; TRBD1 matches 7 bases. The CDR3 consists of 13 residues. The germline V gene has CDR1 GTSNPN and CDR2 SVGIG (reference sequence). The V segment lost 3 bases and the J segment 5 bases; nucleotides outside the gene matches: 6. For the CDR3, the DNA is TGTGCCTGGAGGGTAGCAGGGGGATATGGCTACACCTTC. Protein product: CAWRVAGGYGYTF.

The chain uses TRBV2 and TRBJ2-1; 8 bases match TRBD1. The germline gives CDR1 SNHLY, CDR2 FYNNEI. CDR3 length: 17 residues. The junction had 16 bases not matched to a gene; V was cut back by 4 bases and J by 8 bases. CDR3 nucleotide sequence: TGTGCCAGCAGTGGGGGGCCGACAGGGGAGTCGGGACATGAGCAGTTCTTC. Translating it yields CASSGGPTGESGHEQFF.

J is TRBJ1-1 and V is TRBV2; TRBD1 might be the D (6 bases). Trimming took 3 bases from V and 1 from J, leaving 15 bases between them. From germline, CDR1 is SNHLY and CDR2 FYNNEI. CDR3 size: 16 residues. The CDR3 protein is CASSDARTAGNTEAFF. The CDR3 DNA is TGTGCCAGCAGTGACGCAAGGACAGCCGGGAACACTGAAGCTTTCTTT.